This TCR beta chain originates from a study of cytomegalovirus exposure and HLA in healthy donors. Use of 60 Vbeta and 13 Jbeta primers characterized the PCR. The repertoire was sequenced with immunoSEQ multiplex PCR; TCRdb's copy has only in-frame clones and lacks some. The repertoire includes about 160,000 clones, about 85% of them detected once, and less than 2.5% sits in the top ten. A word on this clone: Antigen unknown.

Study-wide results and limits: In a later analysis, TCR beta V- and J-gene trimming was associated with a missense DCLRE1C variant. Sequencing likely generated an artifact that appeared as a cluster of highly shared sequence variants. It was about 150 TCR beta chains that were listed as cytomegalovirus-associated.

The clonotype comes from a man aged 18 to 29 in good health and CMV-seropositive. Sequenced: PBMCs.

CDR3 amino acids: CASSEPPGGTYEQYF. The CDR3, as DNA: TGTGCCAGCAGTGAACCCCCAGGGGGCACCTACGAGCAGTACTTC. The rearrangement uses TRBV6-1 and TRBJ2-7; 8 positions agree with TRBD1. J was trimmed by 2 bases and V by 2 bases; bases with no gene match: 5. The CDR3 extends over 15 amino acids. Germline CDR1 MNHNS, CDR2 SASEGT.